This T cell receptor beta chain was retrieved from a study of blood T cell repertoires in COVID-19. Only in-frame clones appear in the TCRdb table, and some are missing; sequencing was by immunoSEQ multiplex PCR. The repertoire holds about 140,000 clones, with roughly 88% as singletons. In germline, CDR1 is MNHEY, CDR2 SMNVEV (reference sequence). Trimming removed 6 bases from V and 1 base from J; junction bases left unmatched: 9. This CDR3 spans 17 amino acids. Material for sequencing was peripheral blood. This chain links TRBV27 with TRBJ2-7, with 13 positions matching TRBD2. The clonotype was recovered from a woman aged 45 to 65 with acute or convalescent COVID-19. The CDR3 here is CASSPGLAGVGSYEQYF. DNA for the CDR3: TGTGCCAGCAGCCCCGGACTAGCGGGAGTGGGATCCTACGAGCAGTACTTC.